This T cell receptor beta chain was captured in a study of Tregs in tolerant kidney transplant recipients. The study, taken as a whole, reports: Biological reproducibility was not directly addressed in this study. The small number of patients limits these findings pending further validation. For some patients, primers changed over time, blocking nucleotide-level comparison.

The CDR3 contains 19 residues. Germline loops: CDR1 SGHRS, CDR2 YFSETQ. Trimming took 4 bases from V and 5 from J; bases not matched to a gene: 19. TCRdb's table, derived via immunoSEQ multiplex PCR, lists solely in-frame clones and lacks some. Among approximately 69,000 clones listed, roughly 89% were seen once. In regard to this clone: Its cognate antigen is unknown.

The V gene is TRBV5-1, the J gene TRBJ2-5; 11 nucleotides line up with TRBD2. The sample was CD4+ T cells from blood, taken before the transplant. This clonotype was sampled from a human donor who received a combined kidney and bone marrow transplant. The CDR3 DNA reads TGCGCCAGCAGCGGGGCCCTAGCGGGAGGCACCCCCCATCTCGAGACCCAGTACTTC. It is translated as CASSGALAGGTPHLETQYF.